Listed below are T cell receptor beta chains from one sample, sequenced in a study of cytomegalovirus exposure and HLA in healthy donors. TCRdb's copy holds only in-frame clones and misses some; the assay was immunoSEQ multiplex PCR. Of 75,000 to 90,000 clones detected, more than 65% appear once; the ten largest clones hold roughly 10%. The sample consisted of PBMCs. The origin of the receptors is a middle-aged woman in good health and CMV-seropositive. Each CDR3 is given with its conserved first and last residue. The order of the fields is J gene, D gene, V gene, clone size, CDR3 protein, CDR3 DNA. D genes are given only for firm matches. Some rows have no size entry. The others give once, few or many, or a class for an expanded clone.

>TRBJ1-2|TRBD1|TRBV28|.
CASSSAGTDYGYTF
TGTGCCAGCAGTTCAGCCGGGACAGACTATGGCTACACCTTC
>TRBJ2-7|.|TRBV12-5|once
CASGLVLRSYEQYF
TGTGCTAGTGGTTTGGTACTTCGATCCTACGAGCAGTACTTC
>TRBJ2-7|.|TRBV6-6|.
CASSYTRGETEQYF
TGTGCCAGCAGTTACACCAGGGGTGAAACCGAGCAGTACTTC
>TRBJ2-3|TRBD2|TRBV5-1|few
CASSLGTSGRGDTQYF
TGCGCCAGCAGCTTGGGGACTAGCGGGAGAGGAGATACGCAGTATTTT
>TRBJ1-1|.|TRBV4-1|once
CASSQEEAREAFF
TGCGCCAGCAGCCAAGAGGAGGCTCGCGAAGCTTTCTTT
>TRBJ2-1|TRBD2|TRBV5-1|.
CASSWTSGRNSEQFF
TGCGCCAGCAGCTGGACTAGCGGGAGGAATAGTGAGCAGTTCTTC
>TRBJ2-5|.|TRBV5-1|.
CASSLGGIQETQYF
TGCGCCAGCAGCTTGGGTGGCATCCAAGAGACCCAGTACTTC
>TRBJ2-2|.|TRBV19|.
CASRTRLRTNTGELFF
TGTGCCAGTAGGACCCGACTCCGAACCAACACCGGGGAGCTGTTTTTT
>TRBJ1-1|.|TRBV7-9|.
CASSAAIHTEAFF
TGTGCCAGCAGCGCCGCGATTCACACTGAAGCTTTCTTT
>TRBJ1-1|.|TRBV6-1|.
CASSEARRAFF
TGTGCCAGCAGTGAAGCGCGGAGAGCTTTCTTT
>TRBJ2-2|.|TRBV19|few
CAGGQDHTGELFF
TGTGCCGGCGGGCAGGATCACACCGGGGAGCTGTTTTTT
>TRBJ1-1|.|TRBV7-9|.
CASSPLGGPNGDTEAFF
TGTGCCAGCAGCCCCCTCGGGGGGCCCAACGGGGACACTGAAGCTTTCTTT
>TRBJ1-2|.|TRBV27|.
CASSERGNYGYTF
TGTGCCAGCAGCGAAAGGGGTAACTATGGCTACACCTTC
>TRBJ2-3|TRBD2|TRBV7-6|.
CASSWGEGSDTQYF
TGTGCCAGCAGCTGGGGGGAGGGATCAGATACGCAGTATTTT
>TRBJ1-1|.|TRBV7-9|.
CASIPIGGVNTEAFF
TGTGCCAGCATCCCGATCGGAGGGGTGAACACTGAAGCTTTCTTT
>TRBJ2-7|TRBD1|TRBV7-2|.
CASSFTGTGSYEQYF
TGTGCCAGCAGCTTTACCGGGACAGGGTCCTACGAGCAGTACTTC
>TRBJ1-1|.|TRBV18|.
CASSPGRNTEAFF
TGTGCCAGCTCACCGGGCCGTAACACTGAAGCTTTCTTT
>TRBJ1-6|TRBD1|TRBV28|once
CASRPGQGNNSPLHF
TGTGCCAGCAGGCCGGGACAGGGGAATAATTCACCCCTCCACTTT
>TRBJ2-3|.|TRBV9|.
CASSVLQGGTDTQYF
TGTGCCAGCAGCGTACTACAGGGCGGGACAGATACGCAGTATTTT
>TRBJ2-2|.|TRBV4-1|.
CASSQDIGELFF
TGCGCCAGCAGCCAAGATATCGGGGAGCTGTTTTTT
>TRBJ1-1|.|TRBV23-1|once
CASSLNREWGTEAFF
TGCGCCAGCAGTCTAAACAGGGAGTGGGGCACTGAAGCTTTCTTT
>TRBJ1-2|TRBD1|TRBV6-1|once
CASSEDGQGSYYGYTF
TGTGCCAGCAGTGAGGATGGACAGGGGTCGTACTATGGCTACACCTTC
>TRBJ1-1|.|TRBV2|.
CASSEAGGITEAFF
TGTGCCAGCAGTGAAGCTGGGGGGATCACTGAAGCTTTCTTT
>TRBJ2-7|TRBD2|TRBV27|.
CASSFGLASEQYF
TGTGCCAGCAGTTTTGGACTAGCTTCCGAGCAGTACTTC
>TRBJ1-2|.|TRBV5-6|few
CASSLVMGGLGGYTF
TGTGCCAGCAGCTTGGTAATGGGGGGGCTCGGGGGCTACACCTTC
>TRBJ1-2|.|TRBV7-2|.
CASQRTTAGNAYGYTF
TGTGCCAGCCAACGAACCACTGCGGGAAACGCCTATGGCTACACCTTC
>TRBJ2-5|TRBD2|TRBV9|.
CASSSSGGYQETQYF
TGTGCCAGCAGCTCTAGCGGGGGGTACCAAGAGACCCAGTACTTC
>TRBJ1-4|TRBD1|TRBV5-4|.
CASSLGAGTGKEKLFF
TGTGCCAGCAGCTTGGGGGCCGGGACAGGGAAAGAAAAACTGTTTTTT
>TRBJ1-3|.|TRBV6-5|few
CASSYSLQVSGNTIYF
TGTGCCAGCAGTTACTCGCTTCAGGTATCTGGAAACACCATATATTTT
>TRBJ1-4|.|TRBV7-9|few
CASSLVQSNEKLFF
TGTGCCAGCAGCTTAGTACAGAGCAATGAAAAACTGTTTTTT
>TRBJ2-1|TRBD1|TRBV7-2|.
CASSTTTGVGTALFF
TGTGCCAGCAGCACCACGACAGGGGTGGGCACCGCCCTGTTCTTC
>TRBJ1-6|TRBD1|TRBV27|.
CASSLFGTGASSYNSPLHF
TGTGCCAGCAGTTTATTTGGGACAGGGGCGAGCTCCTATAATTCACCCCTCCACTTT
>TRBJ1-5|.|TRBV5-6|few
CASSLKDTEPQHF
TGTGCCAGCAGCTTGAAAGATACGGAGCCCCAGCATTTT
>TRBJ1-5|.|TRBV9|.
CASIRTDNQPQHF
TGTGCCAGCATCCGGACAGATAATCAGCCCCAGCATTTT